The 5 T cell receptor beta chains given below trace back to one sample, sequenced in a study of a mutant IDH1 vaccine in newly diagnosed glioma. For these receptors, no antigen is known. Stated time point: week 47, end of study. The vaccine gave 300 ug of a 20-mer mutant IDH1 peptide subcutaneously per dose. The repertoire was sequenced with immunoSEQ multiplex PCR; TCRdb's copy has only in-frame clones and lacks some. The data show tens of thousands of clones, 80% to 85% seen once. Sample: PBMCs, taken from a glioma patient whose treatment included an IDH1 peptide vaccine. These receptors came from a woman between 50 and 59 years old with glioma.

This chain links TRBV2 with TRBJ1-2; D is unresolved. V was shortened by 6 bases and J by 0 bases, with 8 bases between the two germline ends. The CDR3 loop spans 13 amino acids. From germline, CDR1 is SNHLY and CDR2 FYNNEI. CDR3: CASRDGPNYGYTF. CDR3 nucleotides: TGTGCCAGCAGGGACGGACCTAACTATGGCTACACCTTC.

The chain joins TRBV5-6 to TRBJ1-6; possibly TRBD1 for D (6 bases). Germline V gives CDR1 SGHDT, CDR2 YYEEEE. The germline V and J ends were trimmed by 0 bases and 5 bases, with 9 bases remaining between them. This CDR3 is 15 amino acids long. The CDR3 loop is CASSLGQVDNSPLHF. CDR3 bases: TGTGCCAGCAGCTTGGGACAGGTGGATAATTCACCCCTCCACTTT.

The chain has TRBV9 and TRBJ1-6, with D unclear. Germline CDR1 reads SGDLS; CDR2 reads YYNGEE. V was trimmed by 0 bases and J by 10 bases, leaving 8 bases between them. This CDR3 has 13 amino acids. In DNA, the CDR3 is TGTGCCAGCAGCGTAGTGTCAGGCTCACCCCTCCACTTT. Translation gives CASSVVSGSPLHF.

The sample holds a few counts of this clone. The chain recombines TRBV5-1 with TRBJ2-5, with a weak D call TRBD2 (6 bases). V lost 2 bases to trimming and J lost 3 bases, with 14 bases between them. This CDR3 has 15 residues. Germline loops: CDR1 SGHRS, CDR2 YFSETQ. CDR3: CASSFGGSGKETQYF. The CDR3 bases are TGCGCCAGCAGCTTCGGAGGGTCGGGTAAAGAGACCCAGTACTTC.

The rearrangement joins TRBV19 to TRBJ1-4, with 9 bases that match TRBD1. V was clipped by 9 bases and J by 10 bases; unmatched bases: 9. CDR3 length: 13 amino acids. CDR1 and CDR2 (germline): LNHDA, SQIVND (reference sequence). This chain's CDR3 is CASRGQGERKLFF. DNA for the CDR3: TGTGCCAGCCGGGGACAGGGTGAAAGAAAACTGTTTTTT. Using reference TRBV19 and TRBJ1-4 for the parts outside the CDR3, the full variable domain is DGGITQSPKYLFRKEGQNVTLSCEQNLNHDAMYWYRQDPGQGLRLIYYSQIVNDFQKGDIAEGYSVSREKKESFPLTVTSAQKNPTAFYLCASRGQGERKLFFGSGTQLSVL.